The 12 T cell receptor beta chains reported below all come from one sample, sequenced in a study of tumor-infiltrating lymphocytes in primary liver carcinoma. From around 18-30 mg of unsorted bulk tissue, DNA and RNA were co-extracted together. Using a constant-region primer together with ProtoScript II reverse transcriptase, TCR beta cDNA was made from 500 ng of total RNA. Library construction for TCR beta comprised three nested multiplex PCR rounds performed with slightly modified ARM-PCR. For approximately 9 cycles apiece, the opening two PCR rounds ran with TRBV1-TRBV30 forward primers and a C-beta reverse primer. TCRdb itself ran the multiplex PCR reads through MiXCR, one entry per CDR3 protein. This sample yields 70,000 to 75,000 distinct CDR3 sequences, of which about 72% are seen a single time; about a quarter belongs to the top ten. Sequenced material: liver tumor tissue from sampling region 4. Subset of the sample: tumor region T4, right-lateral pole. Receptors originate from a man aged 40-55 years with primary liver carcinoma and hepatitis B virus infection.

A word on this clonotype: Since a much larger clone is just one base distant, this may be a read error. V usage is TRBV2 and J usage is TRBJ2-5; TRBD2 might be the D (5 bases). CDR3 size: 13 residues. The V gene's germline CDR1 is SNHLY and CDR2 FYNNEI. This CDR3 is CAGSVLEGETQYF. Here the CDR3 DNA reads TGTGCCGGCAGTGTACTCGAGGGAGAGACCCAGTACTTC.

The chain uses TRBV28 and TRBJ1-6; the D gene is possibly TRBD1 (6 bases). The V end was cut by 1 base, the J end by 0 bases, with 19 bases between. Germline-derived CDR1 and CDR2 are MDHEN and SYDVKM. The CDR3 has 20 amino acids. The CDR3 loop is CASSLFTGTRGISYNSPLHF. CDR3 nucleotide sequence: TGTGCCAGCAGTTTATTTACCGGGACAAGGGGTATCTCCTATAATTCACCCCTCCACTTT.

About this clonotype itself: At one end the junction does not follow the germline gene, possibly because of a read error. The chain recombines TRBV11-2 with TRBJ2-2; 9 bases fit TRBD1. CDR1 is SGHAT, CDR2 FQNNGV, per germline. The CDR3 contains 17 residues. Here the CDR3 reads CASSIDRDRVGTGELFF. CDR3 bases: TGTGCTAGCAGCATAGATCGGGACAGGGTCGGCACCGGGGAGCTGTTTTTT. Full variable domain (remainder filled in from reference TRBV11-2 and TRBJ2-2): EAGVAQSPRYKIIEKRQSVAFWCNPISGHATLYWYQQILGQGPKLLIQFQNNGVVDDSQLPKDRFSAERLKGVDSTLKIQPAKLEDSAVYLCASSIDRDRVGTGELFFGEGSRLTVL.

Details on this clonotype: This is likely a read error, given that the CDR3 carries no conserved phenylalanine or tryptophan at its end. This chain joins TRBV6-5 and TRBJ2-6; 8 positions agree with TRBD1. Per the germline V gene, CDR1 is MNHEY and CDR2 is SVGAGI. The CDR3 is 18 amino acids. The CDR3 loop reads CPSSLWTGMEAGANVLTL. CDR3 coding DNA: TGTCCCAGCAGTCTTTGGACAGGGATGGAAGCTGGGGCCAACGTCCTGACTTTA.

With respect to this clonotype: A read error may produce the germline difference seen at one junction end. The V and J genes are TRBV11-2 and TRBJ2-1; perhaps TRBD1 as D (7 bases). The CDR3 spans 16 residues. Germline-derived CDR1 and CDR2 are SGHAT and FQNNGV. CDR3 sequence reads: CGSSSRPRGRIYEQVF. The CDR3 DNA reads as TGTGGCAGCAGCTCGCGCCCCAGGGGGAGGATCTATGAGCAGGTCTTC.

Of note for this clonotype: A read error is possible here, since a much larger clone lies one base away. The chain carries TRBV5-1 and TRBJ2-5; tentative D call: TRBD2 (5 bases). The CDR3 has 13 amino acids. The germline gives CDR1 SGHRS, CDR2 YFSETQ. The CDR3 sequence: CVSSAGELETQYF. CDR3 bases: TGCGTCAGCAGCGCCGGGGAGCTGGAGACCCAGTACTTC.

With respect to this clonotype: No conserved phenylalanine or tryptophan ends this CDR3, so it is likely a read error. The CDR3 reads CASREYRSPYNEQFL. The CDR3 DNA follows: TGTGCCAGCAGGGAATACAGGAGTCCCTACAATGAGCAGTTCCTC. The chain uses TRBV6-5 and TRBJ2-1; TRBD1 is a possible D gene (5 bases). Germline V lookup: CDR1 MNHEY, CDR2 SVGAGI. The V gene lost 6 bases and the J gene lost 2 bases, with 14 bases spanning the gap. There are 15 residues in the CDR3.

This clonotype was detected ten times or more. J is TRBJ2-7 and V is TRBV4-2, with D tentatively TRBD1 (5 bases). Trimming left V 0 bases short and J 1 base short, with 10 bases between. In germline, CDR1 is LGHNA, CDR2 YNFKEQ. This CDR3 is built from 15 residues. The CDR3 bases are TGTGCCAGCAGCCAAGAACGGACAAGATCCTACGAGCAGTACTTC. Amino acids: CASSQERTRSYEQYF.

The V gene is TRBV11-2, the J gene TRBJ2-7, with 13 nucleotides matching TRBD2. Germline V gives CDR1 SGHAT, CDR2 FQNNGV. The V gene end was trimmed by 5 bases and the J gene end by 4 bases; junction bases not matched to a gene: 14. CDR3 length: 18 amino acids. CDR3 in amino acids: CASSIPVGLAGEGYEQYF. The CDR3 nucleotides read TGTGCCAGCAGCATACCCGTTGGACTAGCGGGAGAGGGGTACGAGCAGTACTTC.

Turning to this clonotype: Likely a read error: the CDR3 ends without its conserved phenylalanine or tryptophan. V and J are TRBV16 and TRBJ1-4, with a weak D call TRBD1 (5 bases). Per the germline V gene, CDR1 is KGHSY and CDR2 is FQNENV. This CDR3 is built from 15 residues. This CDR3 reads CASSQSGATNEKLFC. As DNA, the CDR3 is TGTGCTAGCAGCCAATCGGGGGCAACTAATGAAAAACTGTTTTGT.

Comments on this clonotype: One end of the junction varies from germline; a read error may be responsible. DNA of the CDR3: TGTGCCAGCAGCTTAGATAACGGGTCAGGGTTTACCTTCGAGCAAAACTTC. It specifies CASSLDNGSGFTFEQNF. The J gene is TRBJ2-7, the V gene TRBV11-2; tentatively, D is TRBD1 (5 bases). Germline CDR1 reads SGHAT; CDR2 reads FQNNGV. This CDR3 contains 17 residues.

There are many counts of this clonotype. This chain joins TRBV30 and TRBJ2-3; D remains unclear. CDR1 and CDR2 from the germline V gene are GTSNPN and SVGIG (reference sequence). The V gene lost 0 bases and the J gene lost 1 base, with 5 bases spanning the gap. This CDR3 comprises 13 residues. The CDR3 DNA sequence: TGTGCCTGGAGTGTATACGGCACAGATACGCAGTATTTT. This encodes CAWSVYGTDTQYF. Filled out from reference TRBV30 and TRBJ2-3, the complete variable domain reads SQTIHQWPATLVQPVGSPLSLECTVEGTSNPNLYWYRQAAGRGLQLLFYSVGIGQISSEVPQNLSASRPQDRQFILSSKKLLLSDSGFYLCAWSVYGTDTQYFGPGTRLTVL.